This is a list of T cell receptor beta chains from one sample in a study of PD-L1 blockade in urothelial cancer. Data came from immunoSEQ multiplex PCR; TCRdb stores just in-frame clones and leaves some out. The profile shows some 110,000 clones, around 90% of them singletons. Sequenced material: PBMCs, taken around atezolizumab (anti-PD-L1) treatment. These receptors were obtained from a man in his sixties with urothelial cancer. Both conserved end residues are part of each CDR3. A D gene is named only where the DNA matches it firmly. Clone sizes are given selectively: once, few, many, or a class where the clone is expanded.

size,D,J,V,CDR3,DNA
NA,NA,TRBJ1-5,TRBV2,CASSGDSARGNQPQHF,TGTGCCAGCAGTGGGGACTCCGCAAGAGGCAATCAGCCCCAGCATTTT
NA,TRBD1,TRBJ1-3,TRBV28,CASSLWRGQGANTIYF,TGTGCCAGCAGTTTATGGCGGGGACAGGGGGCAAACACCATATATTTT
NA,NA,TRBJ1-3,TRBV4-3,CASSQDLGGTGNTIYF,TGCGCCAGCAGCCAAGATCTAGGGGGAACGGGAAACACCATATATTTT
once,TRBD2,TRBJ2-1,TRBV27,CASSALAGGILNEQFF,TGTGCCAGCAGTGCCCTAGCGGGAGGGATTCTCAATGAGCAGTTCTTC
NA,NA,TRBJ2-5,TRBV5-1,CASSSREQETQYF,TGCGCCAGCAGCTCCCGGGAGCAAGAGACCCAGTACTTC
NA,TRBD1,TRBJ2-1,TRBV7-9,CASSLEGGQGALF,TGTGCCAGCAGCTTAGAAGGTGGACAGGGAGCGCTCTTC
NA,TRBD2,TRBJ2-1,TRBV4-3,CASSRSLEGTSGIRVSYNEQFF,TGCGCCAGCAGCCGAAGCTTAGAAGGGACTAGCGGGATAAGAGTCTCCTACAATGAGCAGTTCTTC
NA,NA,TRBJ2-7,TRBV18,CASSPRPGSKGSSYEQYF,TGTGCCAGCTCACCACGTCCGGGATCGAAGGGTAGCTCCTACGAGCAGTACTTC
NA,NA,TRBJ2-1,TRBV7-3,CASSSGLNEQFF,TGTGCCAGCAGCTCAGGACTCAATGAGCAGTTCTTC
NA,NA,TRBJ1-1,TRBV5-5,CASSLATANTEAFF,TGTGCCAGCAGCTTGGCTACAGCGAACACTGAAGCTTTCTTT
few,NA,TRBJ1-6,TRBV18,CASSRNGNSPLHF,TGTGCCAGCTCACGTAACGGTAATTCACCCCTCCACTTT
NA,NA,TRBJ1-2,TRBV28,CASSPTINYGYTF,TGTGCCAGCAGCCCAACTATTAACTATGGCTACACCTTC
NA,NA,TRBJ2-7,TRBV9,CASSPRPDSYSKQYF,TGTGCCAGCAGCCCCCGCCCAGATAGCTACTCAAAGCAGTACTTC
NA,NA,TRBJ2-7,TRBV6-5,CASSYHPTSYEQYF,TGTGCCAGCAGTTACCACCCAACTAGCTACGAGCAGTACTTC
NA,NA,TRBJ2-7,TRBV10-1,CASSHGVSEQYF,TGCGCCAGCAGCCACGGGGTTTCCGAGCAGTACTTC
NA,TRBD1,TRBJ1-5,TRBV2,CASRGTGNSNQPQHF,TGTGCCAGCAGGGGGACAGGGAATAGCAATCAGCCCCAGCATTTT
NA,TRBD1,TRBJ2-7,TRBV5-4,CASSLDRGTYEQYF,TGTGCCAGCAGCTTGGACAGGGGGACCTACGAGCAGTACTTC
NA,TRBD1,TRBJ2-5,TRBV30,CAWSVGQGRETQYF,TGTGCCTGGAGTGTCGGACAGGGGCGGGAGACCCAGTACTTC
NA,NA,TRBJ2-2,TRBV15,CATSKGHSNTGELFF,TGTGCCACCAGCAAAGGACACTCGAACACCGGGGAGCTGTTTTTT
NA,NA,TRBJ1-4,TRBV19,CASSPPGGRANEKLFF,TGTGCCAGTTCTCCCCCGGGAGGGCGAGCTAATGAAAAACTGTTTTTT
NA,NA,TRBJ2-2,TRBV6-1,CASSGGGGVPGELFF,TGTGCCAGCAGTGGGGGAGGAGGGGTTCCCGGGGAGCTGTTTTTT
NA,NA,TRBJ1-5,TRBV28,CASTHIDSGQPQHF,TGTGCCAGCACCCACATCGATTCAGGGCAGCCCCAGCATTTT
few,TRBD1,TRBJ2-1,TRBV27,CASSPGNRGQDNEQFF,TGTGCCAGCAGTCCAGGAAACAGGGGGCAGGACAATGAGCAGTTCTTC
few,TRBD1,TRBJ1-5,TRBV6-6,CASRHHDRENQPQHF,TGTGCCAGCAGACACCACGACAGGGAAAATCAGCCCCAGCATTTT
NA,TRBD1,TRBJ1-5,TRBV19,CASSIPGGGQPQHF,TGTGCCAGTAGTATCCCAGGGGGCGGTCAGCCCCAGCATTTT
NA,NA,TRBJ2-6,TRBV5-8,CASSLAGSSGANVLTF,TGTGCCAGCAGCTTGGCGGGGAGCTCTGGGGCCAACGTCCTGACTTTC
NA,NA,TRBJ2-2,TRBV5-4,CASSLDRSGELFF,TGTGCCAGCAGCTTGGACAGAAGCGGGGAGCTGTTTTTT
NA,TRBD1,TRBJ1-2,TRBV5-4,CASSLDGTDYGYTF,TGTGCCAGCAGCTTGGACGGGACAGACTATGGCTACACCTTC
NA,TRBD1,TRBJ2-5,TRBV15,CATSRDSGGWETQYF,TGTGCCACCAGCAGAGATTCAGGGGGCTGGGAGACCCAGTACTTC
NA,TRBD1,TRBJ1-1,TRBV5-1,CASSLFRGTEAFF,TGCGCCAGCAGCTTGTTCAGGGGGACTGAAGCTTTCTTT
once,NA,TRBJ2-5,TRBV5-6,CASSLRPGETQYF,TGTGCCAGCAGCCTAAGACCGGGGGAGACCCAGTACTTC
NA,NA,TRBJ2-3,TRBV10-3,CATDKVGDSGTDTQYF,TGTGCCACCGATAAGGTTGGGGACAGCGGGACAGATACGCAGTATTTT
NA,NA,TRBJ2-6,TRBV28,CASSFRTRLKSGANVLTF,TGTGCCAGCAGTTTCCGGACAAGGTTAAAGTCTGGGGCCAACGTCCTGACTTTC
NA,TRBD1,TRBJ2-1,TRBV27,CASSQGQGSYNEQFF,TGTGCCAGCAGTCAGGGACAGGGCTCCTACAATGAGCAGTTCTTC
NA,TRBD2,TRBJ2-2,TRBV2,CACSSGPAGTGELFF,TGTGCCTGCTCTAGCGGGCCGGCGGGCACCGGGGAGCTGTTTTTT
few,NA,TRBJ1-5,TRBV2,CASRISAGDQPQHF,TGTGCCAGCAGGATCTCGGCAGGGGATCAGCCCCAGCATTTT
NA,NA,TRBJ2-3,TRBV7-2,CASSSLLASTDTQYF,TGTGCCAGCAGCTCCCTCTTGGCTAGCACAGATACGCAGTATTTT
NA,TRBD2,TRBJ2-5,TRBV4-1,CASSQDQGGRHQETQYF,TGCGCCAGCAGCCAAGATCAGGGCGGGAGGCACCAAGAGACCCAGTACTTC
NA,TRBD2,TRBJ2-1,TRBV7-8,CASSASSGGMNEQFF,TGTGCCAGCAGCGCTTCTAGCGGGGGGATGAATGAGCAGTTCTTC
NA,TRBD1,TRBJ1-1,TRBV28,CASSTDRGNTEAFF,TGTGCCAGCAGTACTGACAGGGGGAACACTGAAGCTTTCTTT
NA,NA,TRBJ1-1,TRBV7-6,CASALERNTEAFF,TGTGCCAGCGCTTTGGAGCGTAACACTGAAGCTTTCTTT